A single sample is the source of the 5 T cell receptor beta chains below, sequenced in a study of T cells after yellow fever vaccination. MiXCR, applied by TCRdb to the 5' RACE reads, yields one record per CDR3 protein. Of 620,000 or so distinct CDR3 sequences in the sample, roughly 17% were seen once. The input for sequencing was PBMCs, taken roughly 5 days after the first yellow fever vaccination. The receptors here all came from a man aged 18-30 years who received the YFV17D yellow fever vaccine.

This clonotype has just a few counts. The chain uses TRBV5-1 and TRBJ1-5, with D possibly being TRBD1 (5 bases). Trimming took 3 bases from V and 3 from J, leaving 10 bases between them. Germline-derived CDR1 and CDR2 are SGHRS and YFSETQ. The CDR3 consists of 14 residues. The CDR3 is CASSSGTDNQPQHF. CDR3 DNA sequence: TGCGCCAGCAGCTCGGGGACGGACAATCAGCCCCAGCATTTT. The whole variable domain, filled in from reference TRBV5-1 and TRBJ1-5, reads KAGVTQTPRYLIKTRGQQVTLSCSPISGHRSVSWYQQTPGQGLQFLFEYFSETQRNKGNFPGRFSGRQFSNSRSEMNVSTLELGDSALYLCASSSGTDNQPQHFGDGTRLSIL.

CDR3 sequence reads: CASSQSSGGGTDTQYF. The CDR3 region has the DNA TGTGCCAGCAGCCAATCTAGCGGGGGGGGCACAGATACGCAGTATTTT. The chain links TRBV3-1 to TRBJ2-3, with TRBD2 identical over 12 bases. The CDR3 contains 16 residues. After removal of 2 bases from V and 1 base from J, the junction contained 1 base not matched to a gene. CDR1 is LGHDT, CDR2 YNNKEL, per germline (reference sequence).

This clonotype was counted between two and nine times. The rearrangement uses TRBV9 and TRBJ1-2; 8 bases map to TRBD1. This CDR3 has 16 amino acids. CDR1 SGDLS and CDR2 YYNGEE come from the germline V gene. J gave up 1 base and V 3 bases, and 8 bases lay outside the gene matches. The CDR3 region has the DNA TGTGCCAGCAGCGGTCCCGGGACAGGCAGTAACTATGGCTACACCTTC. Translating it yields CASSGPGTGSNYGYTF.

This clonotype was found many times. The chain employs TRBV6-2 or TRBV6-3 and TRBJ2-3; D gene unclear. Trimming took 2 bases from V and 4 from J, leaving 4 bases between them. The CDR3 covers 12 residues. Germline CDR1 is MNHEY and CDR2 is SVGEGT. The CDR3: CASSYESDTQYF. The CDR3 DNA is TGTGCCAGCAGTTACGAGTCAGATACGCAGTATTTT.

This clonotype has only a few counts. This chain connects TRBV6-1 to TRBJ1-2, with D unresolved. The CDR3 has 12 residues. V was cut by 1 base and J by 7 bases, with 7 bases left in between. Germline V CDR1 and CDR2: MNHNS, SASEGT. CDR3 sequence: CASSEGPLGYTF. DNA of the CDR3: TGTGCCAGCAGTGAAGGCCCTCTTGGCTACACCTTC.